Below, one T cell receptor beta chain is given with its context. The CDR3 has 16 amino acids. Trimming left V 2 bases short and J 2 bases short, with 13 bases between. Germline CDR1 and CDR2: MNHNS and SASEGT. These data are taken from a study of blood T cell repertoires in COVID-19. Study-wide background: Acute and convalescent COVID-19 specimens originated in the United States, Italy and Spain.

Recruited during active infection, patients (from Seattle) were subsequently followed longitudinally. Source study methods: Using reference gene primer amplification, nucleated cell counts were estimated. Some clones are missing from TCRdb's copy, which holds only in-frame ones; the method was immunoSEQ multiplex PCR. That table is the source of V, J and clone size, and D and trimming were worked out from the DNA. Seen here are about 480,000 clones, roughly 89% observed once, and the top ten hold approximately 0.9%. The V call is TRBV6-1, the J call TRBJ1-5; D call uncertain. The receptor was derived from a young man with COVID-19, enrolled during active disease. Sequenced material: peripheral blood. The DNA of the CDR3 is TGTGCCAGCAGTGAACAAAGACGGACTGGCAATCAGCCCCAGCATTTT. Its translation is CASSEQRRTGNQPQHF.